The present entry profiles one T cell receptor beta chain with its context. This CDR3 is also generated by other DNA sequences in the sample. Profiled with immunoSEQ multiplex PCR; TCRdb holds only in-frame clones, not every one. The sample comprises fewer than 300,000 clones, about 90% of which are singletons, and roughly 6.3% rests with the top ten. Germline CDR1 is SGHTA and CDR2 is FQGNSA. V shed 5 bases, J shed 2 bases, and the junction held 5 bases outside the gene matches. This CDR3 comprises 16 residues. These data originate in a study of blood T cell repertoires in COVID-19. The origin of this receptor is a woman between 50 and 59 years old with COVID-19, enrolled during active disease. The chain is built from TRBV7-2 and TRBJ2-5, with 13 bases that match TRBD2. Sample: peripheral blood. This CDR3 is CASSPRLAGGQETQYF. The CDR3 DNA reads as TGTGCCAGCAGCCCCAGACTAGCGGGAGGTCAAGAGACCCAGTACTTC.